This T cell receptor beta chain was found in a study of T cells in Graves' hyperthyroidism and ophthalmopathy. Study findings and constraints: Ophthalmopathy, as predicted by the model, came a median roughly 6.5 months after the prediction.

This clonotype has a count of ten or more. Its antigen is currently unknown. A read error may produce the germline difference seen at one junction end. Exclusion of a patient resulted from uncontrolled infection, other autoimmune disease, pregnancy or lactation. Amplified TCR beta CDR3 regions derived from RNA transcripts. The HTBI primer set served for first-round RT-PCR of the TCR CDR3. TCRdb fed the multiplex PCR reads into MiXCR, producing one record per CDR3 protein. This table holds 610,000 or so distinct CDR3 sequences, just over 45% found once. CDR3 size: 14 residues. Germline V gene data show CDR1 as SNHLY and CDR2 as FYNNEI.

The clonotype originates from a woman under 30 with Graves' hyperthyroidism. The specimen sequenced was peripheral blood or thyroid tissue (not recorded which). The rearrangement joins TRBV2 to TRBJ1-2; the match to TRBD1 covers 10 bases. The CDR3: CASSPSGQGYGYTF. DNA of the CDR3: TGCGCCAGCAGCCCCTCGGGACAGGGGTATGGCTACACCTTC.